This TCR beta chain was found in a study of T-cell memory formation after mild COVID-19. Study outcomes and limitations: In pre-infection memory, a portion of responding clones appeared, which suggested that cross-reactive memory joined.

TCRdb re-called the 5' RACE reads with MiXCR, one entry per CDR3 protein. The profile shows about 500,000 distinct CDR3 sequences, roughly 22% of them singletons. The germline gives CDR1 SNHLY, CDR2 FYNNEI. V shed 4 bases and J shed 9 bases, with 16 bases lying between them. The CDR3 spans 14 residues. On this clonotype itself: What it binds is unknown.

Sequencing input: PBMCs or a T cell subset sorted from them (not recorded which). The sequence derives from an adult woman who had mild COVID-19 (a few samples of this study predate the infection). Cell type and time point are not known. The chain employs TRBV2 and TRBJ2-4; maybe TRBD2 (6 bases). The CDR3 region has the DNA TGTGCCAGCAGTGGGGTGGGAGGCTACGGCATTCAGTACTTC. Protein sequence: CASSGVGGYGIQYF.